The clone carrying this TCR beta chain was counted a few times. No antigen is known for it. The extraction recovered at least 5.5 micrograms of total RNA per sample. The V gene's germline CDR1 is MGHDK and CDR2 SYGVNS. CDR3 length: 12 residues. Trimming cost V 4 bases and J 2 bases, with 6 bases left between them. Using a J-beta primer mix together with a sample-barcoded 5' primer, a second PCR was run for roughly 6 to 12 cycles. Unique molecular identifiers of 12 random nucleotides labeled each cDNA. TCRdb independently ran MiXCR on the 5' RACE reads; one entry per CDR3 protein. Of about 1.5 million distinct CDR3 sequences in the sample, approximately 40% were seen once. The data are from a study of blood T cells in healthy people across ages. Study overall: Template switching recovered approximately one barcoded beta molecule for every two T cells. Study findings and constraints: Age brought a roughly linear fall in TCR beta diversity measured per million T cells.

What was sequenced was blood. The TCR was taken from a woman in her late teens or twenties in good health. The rearrangement links TRBV25-1 to TRBJ2-7, with D unclear. The CDR3 bases are TGTGCCAGCAGTGCTCGGCCCTACGAGCAGTACTTC. Translation: CASSARPYEQYF.